Each of the 10 T cell receptor beta chains below was sequenced from the same sample in a study of identical twins. TCRdb used MiXCR to reprocess the 5' RACE reads, holding one entry per CDR3 protein. The sample includes 200,000 to 250,000 distinct CDR3 sequences, 6.5% of them seen just once. These same data were also listed under a study on T cells expressing NK-cell markers.

Material for sequencing was CD8+ T cells sorted from blood. These receptors were collected from a woman under 30 in good health.

This clonotype was counted many times. The rearrangement uses TRBV12-3 or TRBV12-4 and TRBJ2-3, with D possibly TRBD1 on 6 matching bases. Trimming removed 6 bases from V and 2 bases from J, with 18 bases in between. The CDR3 is made up of 16 amino acids. CDR3 sequence: CASSPVRGTTTDTQYF. CDR3 sequence (DNA): TGTGCCAGCAGCCCCGTTAGGGGGACCACCACAGATACGCAGTATTTT.

This clonotype was counted at least ten times. This rearrangement joins TRBV7-9 to TRBJ2-1; no reliable D call. Germline assignment: CDR1 SEHNR and CDR2 FQNEAQ (reference sequence). This CDR3 region has 13 residues. Here the CDR3 DNA reads TGTGCACATGTTACGGAATCCTTGGGTGAGCAGTTCTTC. This translates into CAHVTESLGEQFF. Full variable domain (rest looked up from reference TRBV7-9 and TRBJ2-1): DTGVSQNPRHKITKRGQNVTFRCDPISEHNRLYWYRQTLGQGPEFLTYFQNEAQLEKSRLLSDRFSAERPKGSFSTLEIQRTEQGDSAMYLCAHVTESLGEQFFGPGTRLTVL.

This clonotype was counted many times. The rearrangement joins TRBV6-1 to TRBJ2-6; D tentatively reads TRBD1 or TRBD2 (5 bases each). From germline, CDR1 is MNHNS and CDR2 SASEGT. With 7 bases removed from V and 13 bases from J, the gap between germline ends came to 17 bases. CDR3 length: 13 amino acids. CDR3 amino acids: CASTEGRGKVLTF. The DNA of the CDR3 is TGTGCCAGCACCGAGGGAAGGGGAAAGGTCCTGACTTTC.

The rearrangement joins TRBV10-2 to TRBJ2-1, with a weak D call TRBD1 (7 bases). Germline-derived CDR1 and CDR2 are WSHSY and SAAADI. The V end lost 0 bases, the J end lost 6 bases, and 12 bases lay between the germline ends. There are 15 residues in the CDR3. The CDR3 reads CASSESGQGGNEQFF. The DNA for the CDR3 is TGCGCCAGCAGTGAGTCGGGGCAGGGGGGCAATGAGCAGTTCTTC.

V and J are TRBV19 and TRBJ2-1, with TRBD2 identical over 8 bases. Germline V lookup: CDR1 LNHDA, CDR2 SQIVND (reference sequence). The V and J ends lost 7 bases and 8 bases, in that order; junction bases with no gene match: 10. CDR3 length: 14 amino acids. The CDR3 bases are TGTGCCAGTAACGCAGCGGGAGTGTCGCATGAGCAGTTCTTC. It translates to CASNAAGVSHEQFF.

This clonotype was observed a handful of times. The DNA of the CDR3 is TGTGCCAGCAGTCCTGCTCCGGGGGGCACAGATACGCAGTATTTT. It encodes CASSPAPGGTDTQYF. The chain joins TRBV6-1 to TRBJ2-3; D may be TRBD2 (6 bases). V lost 5 bases and J 1 base, leaving 13 bases between the germline ends. This CDR3 spans 15 amino acids. Germline V gene lookup returns CDR1 MNHNS and CDR2 SASEGT.

This clonotype appeared many times. The chain uses TRBV2 and TRBJ2-7, with D perhaps TRBD2 (6 bases). V lost 5 bases, J lost 5 bases, and 13 bases lay in between. This CDR3 contains 13 residues. CDR1 and CDR2 (germline): SNHLY, FYNNEI. CDR3 nucleotides: TGTGCCAGCAGTCGAAGGGAGGCCGACGAGCAGTACTTC. Translating gives CASSRREADEQYF.

V gene TRBV27 combines with J gene TRBJ2-1, with 12 nucleotides matching TRBD2. The CDR3 has 16 residues. Germline CDR1 MNHEY, CDR2 SMNVEV (reference sequence). The junction had 8 bases not matched to a gene; V was cut back by 7 bases and J by 4 bases. The CDR3 is CASTATSGGYYNEQFF. The CDR3 DNA reads as TGTGCCAGCACCGCGACTAGCGGGGGCTATTACAATGAGCAGTTCTTC.

J is TRBJ1-5 and V is TRBV4-1, with a weak D call TRBD1 (5 bases). Trimming removed 3 bases at V and 7 bases at J, with 22 bases between. Germline-derived CDR1 and CDR2 are MGHRA and YSYEKL. This CDR3 has 17 residues. The CDR3 is CASSQVPPGLYQQPQHF. The DNA of the CDR3 is TGCGCCAGCAGCCAGGTCCCCCCGGGACTCTACCAACAGCCCCAGCATTTT.

CDR3 protein: CASSFWHYGYTF. The CDR3 DNA reads as TGTGCCAGCAGTTTTTGGCACTATGGCTACACCTTC. V usage is TRBV12-3 or TRBV12-4 and J usage is TRBJ1-2; D remains unclear. This CDR3 has 12 residues. Trimming removed 3 bases at V and 3 bases at J, with 5 bases between.